This TCR beta chain derives from a study of blood T cell repertoires in COVID-19. TCRdb's table, derived via immunoSEQ multiplex PCR, lists solely in-frame clones and lacks some. Here the sample spans 140,000 or so clones, just under 85% being singletons. The participants were between roughly 18 and 100 years old and came from about two dozen US areas. What was sequenced was PBMCs or T cells enriched from blood (not recorded which). This clonotype originated in a woman in her thirties or forties who had recovered from COVID-19.

Here the CDR3 DNA reads TGCAGCGTTCCCTCCGGGGTAGAAGCTTTCTTT. Translating it yields CSVPSGVEAFF. The chain employs TRBV29-1 and TRBJ1-1; D is uncertain. V was shortened by 5 bases and J by 8 bases, with 12 bases between the two germline ends. In germline, CDR1 is SQVTM, CDR2 ANQGSEA. This CDR3 comprises 11 residues.